Listed below are T cell receptor beta chains from one sample, sequenced in a study of blood T cell repertoires in COVID-19. Sequencing was performed with immunoSEQ multiplex PCR; in TCRdb, only in-frame clones are kept and a portion is missing. This sample has 250,000 to 300,000 clones, with more than 85% found just once. Sequences were obtained from peripheral blood. All receptors derive from a man aged 18 to 29 with active or convalescent COVID-19. The CDR3 runs from the conserved cysteine through the conserved F or W. Fields, in order: clone size, V gene, D gene, J gene, CDR3 protein, CDR3 DNA. D genes are given only for firm matches. Clone size appears in some rows only: once, few, many, or a class for an expanded clone.

NA,TRBV6-6,NA,TRBJ2-7,CASTPGVDEQYF,TGTGCCAGCACCCCCGGGGTGGACGAGCAGTACTTC
NA,TRBV5-1,TRBD2,TRBJ2-3,CASSLEYPGGRADTQYF,TGCGCCAGCAGCTTGGAATATCCGGGAGGGCGGGCAGATACGCAGTATTTT
few,TRBV28,NA,TRBJ1-3,CASSSLSLGSFSGNTIYF,TGTGCCAGCAGTTCTCTATCCCTTGGTTCCTTCTCTGGAAACACCATATATTTT
once,TRBV5-4,NA,TRBJ2-5,CASSLFYGGETQYF,TGTGCCAGCAGCTTGTTCTATGGCGGGGAGACCCAGTACTTC
NA,TRBV28,TRBD1,TRBJ1-4,CASRTGATNEKLFF,TGTGCCAGCAGGACAGGGGCAACTAATGAAAAACTGTTTTTT
NA,TRBV5-4,TRBD2,TRBJ2-5,CASSLAGGSGGAGQTQYF,TGTGCCAGCAGCTTGGCCGGGGGTAGCGGGGGGGCAGGACAGACCCAGTACTTC
NA,TRBV19,TRBD2,TRBJ2-7,CASSTGGTEQYF,TGTGCCAGTAGCACGGGGGGGACCGAGCAGTACTTC
NA,TRBV11-1,NA,TRBJ2-7,CASSLFTGSYEQYF,TGTGCCAGCAGCTTATTTACGGGGAGCTACGAGCAGTACTTC
NA,TRBV3-1/TRBV3-2,NA,TRBJ1-5,CASSQDLGPNQPQHF,TGTGCCAGCAGCCAAGATCTGGGGCCAAATCAGCCCCAGCATTTT
NA,TRBV5-1,TRBD1,TRBJ1-6,CASSTGQTITNSPLHF,TGCGCCAGCAGCACGGGACAGACAATCACTAATTCACCCCTCCACTTT
NA,TRBV5-1,TRBD2,TRBJ2-3,CASRVAGIITDTQYF,TGCGCCAGCAGAGTAGCGGGGATTATTACGGATACGCAGTATTTT
NA,TRBV12-5,NA,TRBJ1-5,CASGPGTSGNQPQHF,TGTGCTAGTGGTCCGGGGACTTCTGGAAATCAGCCCCAGCATTTT
NA,TRBV3-1/TRBV3-2,TRBD1,TRBJ1-2,CASSPNTGTGAYGYTF,TGTGCCAGCAGCCCCAATACCGGGACAGGAGCTTATGGCTACACCTTC
NA,TRBV19,NA,TRBJ1-1,CASMRGGRKSYPYF,TGTGCCAGTATGCGGGGGGGGCGCAAATCGTATCCTTACTTT
NA,TRBV7-9,NA,TRBJ2-7,CASGHYEQYF,TGTGCCAGCGGCCACTACGAGCAGTACTTC
NA,TRBV6-5,NA,TRBJ2-7,CASSRTPSPYEQYF,TGTGCCAGCAGCCGGACACCTTCCCCCTACGAGCAGTACTTC
NA,TRBV28,TRBD1,TRBJ1-1,CASTLQGASEEAFF,TGTGCCAGCACTTTACAGGGGGCAAGTGAGGAAGCTTTCTTT
NA,TRBV5-6,NA,TRBJ1-3,CASSFYPGSGNTIYF,TGTGCCAGCAGCTTTTACCCGGGCTCTGGAAACACCATATATTTT
NA,TRBV5-1,NA,TRBJ2-7,CASSPGLWHEQYF,TGCGCCAGCAGCCCGGGTCTCTGGCACGAGCAGTACTTC
NA,TRBV9,NA,TRBJ2-7,CASSVGTARSYEQYF,TGTGCCAGCAGCGTAGGGACAGCCCGGTCCTACGAGCAGTACTTC
NA,TRBV9,TRBD2,TRBJ2-3,CASSVGAGVSTDTQYF,TGTGCCAGCAGCGTAGGGGCGGGAGTGAGCACAGATACGCAGTATTTT
NA,TRBV6-5,NA,TRBJ1-3,CASSPLFGSSNTIYF,TGTGCCAGCAGTCCCCTTTTTGGGAGCAGCAACACCATATATTTT
few,TRBV11-2,NA,TRBJ2-7,CASSLDRTYEQYF,TGTGCCAGCAGCTTAGACAGAACCTACGAGCAGTACTTC
once,TRBV4-2,TRBD1,TRBJ2-7,CASSQEPKGQGRNEQYF,TGTGCCAGCAGCCAAGAGCCCAAAGGACAGGGAAGGAACGAGCAGTACTTC
NA,TRBV27,TRBD1,TRBJ1-2,CASSFGQGNYGYTF,TGTGCCAGCAGTTTTGGACAGGGCAACTATGGCTACACCTTC
NA,TRBV30,TRBD1,TRBJ2-7,CAWGRDSLYEQYF,TGTGCCTGGGGTCGGGACAGCTTGTACGAGCAGTACTTC
NA,TRBV29-1,TRBD2,TRBJ2-1,CSVGTSGGGEQFF,TGCAGCGTGGGGACTAGCGGGGGTGGGGAGCAGTTCTTC
NA,TRBV7-6,NA,TRBJ2-7,CASSLAPGLSYEQYF,TGTGCCAGCAGCTTAGCCCCGGGACTTTCCTACGAGCAGTACTTC
NA,TRBV18,NA,TRBJ1-2,CASSPQPRYGYTF,TGTGCCAGCTCACCACAGCCTAGGTATGGCTACACCTTC
NA,TRBV6-5,TRBD1,TRBJ2-7,CAIGGDRASSYEQYF,TGTGCCATCGGCGGCGACAGGGCGAGCTCCTACGAGCAGTACTTC
once,TRBV7-2,TRBD1,TRBJ2-7,CASSLQGAPVGSYEQYF,TGTGCCAGCAGCCTACAGGGGGCCCCTGTGGGCTCCTACGAGCAGTACTTC
NA,TRBV7-2,TRBD1,TRBJ1-2,CASSSPNSGTGDGYTF,TGTGCCAGCAGCTCTCCGAATAGTGGGACAGGGGATGGCTACACCTTC
NA,TRBV6-4,NA,TRBJ1-5,CASSRAAGQPQHF,TGTGCCAGCAGTAGAGCCGCCGGGCAGCCCCAGCATTTT
few,TRBV7-2,TRBD2,TRBJ2-7,CASSWGGELRSYEQYF,TGTGCCAGCAGCTGGGGGGGAGAGCTGAGGTCGTACGAGCAGTACTTC
NA,TRBV28,NA,TRBJ2-3,CASTSEAAFSTDTQYF,TGTGCCAGCACTTCCGAAGCGGCGTTTTCCACAGATACGCAGTATTTT
once,TRBV19,TRBD1,TRBJ2-5,CASSHTGVETQYF,TGTGCCAGTAGTCACACAGGGGTGGAGACCCAGTACTTC
NA,TRBV4-2,TRBD1,TRBJ1-6,CASSQATGTDYNSPLHF,TGTGCCAGCAGCCAAGCGACCGGGACAGACTATAATTCACCCCTCCACTTT
NA,TRBV9,NA,TRBJ1-6,CASTHSPDGGYNSPLHF,TGTGCCAGCACCCATTCTCCGGACGGGGGTTATAATTCACCCCTCCACTTT
NA,TRBV6-4,TRBD1,TRBJ2-2,CASSRDSANTGELFF,TGTGCCAGCAGCCGGGACAGCGCGAACACCGGGGAGCTGTTTTTT
few,TRBV6-5,NA,TRBJ1-6,CASSRGFNSPLHF,TGTGCCAGCAGCCGGGGTTTTAATTCACCCCTCCACTTT
NA,TRBV12-3/TRBV12-4,NA,TRBJ1-2,CASSLGATGYTF,TGTGCCAGCTCGTTAGGAGCAACTGGCTACACCTTC
once,TRBV27,TRBD1,TRBJ1-1,CASSWTGGTEAFF,TGTGCCAGCAGTTGGACAGGGGGCACTGAAGCTTTCTTT
few,TRBV5-1,TRBD2,TRBJ2-3,CASSFTSGGTDTQYF,TGCGCCAGCAGCTTCACTAGCGGGGGCACAGATACGCAGTATTTT
NA,TRBV18,TRBD1,TRBJ1-3,CASSAGTESGNTIYF,TGTGCCAGCTCAGCCGGGACAGAGTCTGGAAACACCATATATTTT
NA,TRBV4-2,NA,TRBJ1-5,CASSQGGALEPQHF,TGTGCCAGCAGCCAAGGAGGAGCCTTGGAGCCCCAGCATTTT
few,TRBV7-6,NA,TRBJ1-5,CASSLLQGYQPQHF,TGTGCCAGCAGCTTATTACAGGGCTATCAGCCCCAGCATTTT
NA,TRBV6-5,NA,TRBJ1-4,CATRDSTNEKLFF,TGTGCCACCCGAGACAGCACTAATGAAAAACTGTTTTTT
NA,TRBV7-2,TRBD1,TRBJ2-7,CASSLVGTGIDYEQYF,TGTGCCAGCAGCTTAGTAGGGACAGGGATCGACTACGAGCAGTACTTC
NA,TRBV6-1,TRBD1,TRBJ1-2,CASSAPFGSKTGSMYGYTF,TGTGCCAGCAGTGCACCGTTTGGGTCCAAGACAGGGTCTATGTATGGCTACACCTTC
NA,TRBV7-9,NA,TRBJ2-3,CASRPRQGRGTDTQYF,TGTGCCAGCAGACCTAGACAGGGACGGGGGACAGATACGCAGTATTTT
NA,TRBV11-3,TRBD2,TRBJ2-1,CASSPGTSGGNEQFF,TGTGCCAGCAGCCCCGGGACTAGCGGGGGAAATGAGCAGTTCTTC
NA,TRBV9,TRBD1,TRBJ2-7,CASSPGQGYEQYF,TGTGCCAGCAGCCCGGGACAGGGATACGAGCAGTACTTC
NA,TRBV7-3,TRBD1,TRBJ2-7,CASSRGQIYEQYF,TGTGCCAGCAGCAGGGGACAGATCTACGAGCAGTACTTC
NA,TRBV7-9,TRBD1,TRBJ2-7,CASSLDDRGHEQYF,TGTGCCAGCAGCTTAGATGACAGGGGGCACGAGCAGTACTTC
NA,TRBV29-1,NA,TRBJ2-1,CSVGRLPLVDEQFF,TGCAGCGTTGGGCGGCTCCCTTTGGTCGATGAGCAGTTCTTC
NA,TRBV3-1/TRBV3-2,NA,TRBJ2-1,CASSLGTYDNEQFF,TGTGCCAGCAGCCTCGGGACTTACGACAATGAGCAGTTCTTC
NA,TRBV5-4,TRBD1,TRBJ2-1,CASSLVRDSHYNEQFF,TGTGCCAGCAGCTTGGTCCGGGACAGCCACTACAATGAGCAGTTCTTC
NA,TRBV6-5,TRBD1,TRBJ1-6,CASLGTGVGSPLHF,TGTGCCAGCCTTGGGACAGGGGTTGGTTCACCCCTCCACTTT